The 14 T cell receptor beta chains listed next were all sequenced from one sample in a study of T cell changes during pregnancy in multiple sclerosis. This table comes from immunoSEQ multiplex PCR, and its TCRdb copy is limited to in-frame clones, with some not included. This table holds approximately 66,000 clones, 90% to 95% found once. Material: CD8+ T cells from peripheral blood mononuclear cells, obtained before pregnancy. These TCRs come from a female donor with multiple sclerosis, enrolled in a pregnancy study.

The V and J genes are TRBV29-1 and TRBJ1-1; maybe TRBD1 (5 bases). Trimming stripped 4 bases from V and 4 bases from J, with 7 bases between. Germline CDR1 reads SQVTM; CDR2 reads ANQGSEA. The CDR3 spans 11 residues. Here the CDR3 reads CSVGQGTEAFF. CDR3 DNA: TGCAGCGTTGGTCAGGGCACTGAAGCTTTCTTT.

The chain is built from TRBV5-6 and TRBJ1-1; possible D gene TRBD1, 5 bases. The germline V gene encodes CDR1 SGHDT and CDR2 YYEEEE. V was clipped by 7 bases and J by 0 bases, with 16 bases between them. There are 15 residues in the CDR3. CDR3 amino acids: CASATGGSMNTEAFF. The CDR3 coding sequence is TGTGCCAGCGCTACGGGGGGTTCCATGAACACTGAAGCTTTCTTT.

The J gene is TRBJ1-3, the V gene TRBV10-3, with D maybe TRBD1 (6 bases). Germline assignment: CDR1 ENHRY and CDR2 SYGVKD. The CDR3 contains 16 residues. The V gene lost 0 bases and the J gene lost 4 bases, with 13 bases spanning the gap. The CDR3 loop is CAISESGQGPGNTIYF. The CDR3 DNA sequence: TGTGCCATCAGTGAGTCGGGTCAGGGGCCGGGAAACACCATATATTTT.

The J gene is TRBJ2-1, the V gene TRBV4-1, with a possible D match to TRBD1 (6 bases). CDR1 is MGHRA, CDR2 YSYEKL, per germline. V was shortened by 3 bases and J by 8 bases, with 14 bases between the two germline ends. This CDR3 has 14 residues. CDR3 coding DNA: TGCGCCAGCAGCCATTCCCCCGAGGGGGATGAGCAGTTCTTC. It encodes CASSHSPEGDEQFF.

The chain recombines TRBV27 with TRBJ2-1; the match to TRBD2 covers 8 bases. With 5 bases clipped from V and 9 bases from J, the junction kept 21 bases outside the gene matches. Germline values: CDR1 MNHEY, CDR2 SMNVEV (reference sequence). The CDR3 runs to 18 residues. Here the CDR3 DNA reads TGTGCCAGCAGTCTCCGCATCCCGGGAGGGGGAACCTCGGGTGAGCAGTTCTTC. Protein product: CASSLRIPGGGTSGEQFF.

The rearrangement joins TRBV7-2 to TRBJ1-1; the match to TRBD1 covers 7 bases. CDR1 is SGHTA, CDR2 FQGNSA, per germline. V trimming: 5 bases; J trimming: 3 bases; junction bases outside the gene matches: 15. This CDR3 contains 17 residues. Written as DNA, the CDR3 is TGTGCCAGCAGCACGCCTAGGGGGCCAGGGTGGGACACTGAAGCTTTCTTT. Protein sequence: CASSTPRGPGWDTEAFF.

V is TRBV5-1 and J is TRBJ2-3; D possibly corresponds to TRBD1 (6 bases). Germline CDR1 is SGHRS and CDR2 is YFSETQ. Trimming left V 2 bases short and J 4 bases short, with 17 bases between. This CDR3 has 16 amino acids. Here the CDR3 reads CASSLLGLEGADTQYF. The CDR3 nucleotides are TGCGCCAGCAGCTTACTAGGTCTAGAGGGGGCAGATACGCAGTATTTT.

V gene TRBV27 combines with J gene TRBJ1-4; 7 bases agree with TRBD1. CDR3 size: 16 residues. Germline trimming cut 8 bases from V and 0 bases from J; bases unmatched to any gene: 9. CDR1 and CDR2 (germline): MNHEY, SMNVEV (reference sequence). CDR3 coding DNA: TGTGCCAGCCGCAGGACAGGCTTTGCAACTAATGAAAAACTGTTTTTT. It codes for CASRRTGFATNEKLFF.

The chain carries TRBV6-5 and TRBJ2-2, with 10 bases lining up with TRBD1. The CDR3 is 15 amino acids. Germline loops: CDR1 MNHEY, CDR2 SVGAGI. The V gene end was trimmed by 7 bases and the J gene end by 5 bases; junction bases not matched to a gene: 7. Written as DNA, the CDR3 is TGTGCCAGCAAAGTCGGGACAGGGGTGACCGGGGAGCTGTTTTTT. Translated: CASKVGTGVTGELFF.

In its sample, this clone was seen a few times. The chain has TRBV27 and TRBJ1-4; 9 bases are a match to TRBD1. V was clipped by 3 bases and J by 7 bases; unmatched bases: 3. Germline loops: CDR1 MNHEY, CDR2 SMNVEV (reference sequence). The CDR3 totals 14 residues. CDR3 loop: CASSLGTGFEKLFF. CDR3 bases: TGTGCCAGCAGTTTGGGGACAGGGTTTGAAAAACTGTTTTTT.

There are a few counts of this clone. CDR3 residues: CASRPIVDTEAFF. CDR3 DNA: TGTGCCAGTCGTCCTATAGTGGACACTGAAGCTTTCTTT. The chain links TRBV6-5 to TRBJ1-1; D not certain. V shed 9 bases and J shed 3 bases, with 14 bases lying between them. Looked up from germline, CDR1 is MNHEY and CDR2 is SVGAGI. CDR3 length equals 13 residues.

This chain uses TRBV27 with TRBJ1-1; D is ambiguous. This CDR3 spans 14 amino acids. V was trimmed by 0 bases and J by 2 bases, leaving 7 bases between them. Germline V gives CDR1 MNHEY, CDR2 SMNVEV (reference sequence). CDR3 residues: CASSLSLFNTEAFF. The CDR3 region has the DNA TGTGCCAGCAGTTTATCCCTCTTCAACACTGAAGCTTTCTTT.

CDR3 residues: CASSDTRTVNTEAFF. CDR3 bases: TGTGCCAGCAGTGATACCCGGACAGTTAACACTGAAGCTTTCTTT. The J gene is TRBJ1-1, the V gene TRBV2; the D gene is possibly TRBD1 (6 bases). V lost 3 bases and J 2 bases, leaving 13 bases between the germline ends. CDR1 and CDR2 from the germline V gene are SNHLY and FYNNEI. The CDR3 sequence is 15 residues long.

The V gene is TRBV2, the J gene TRBJ2-7; 12 nucleotides match TRBD2. CDR1 is SNHLY, CDR2 FYNNEI, per germline. Trimming at V came to 3 bases and at J to 3 bases, leaving 9 bases not matched to a gene. The CDR3 is 17 residues long. CDR3 in DNA: TGTGCCAGCAGTGATCCCCGGACTAGCGGGGCAGACTACGAGCAGTACTTC. This translates into CASSDPRTSGADYEQYF.